This TCR beta chain was documented in a study of cytomegalovirus exposure and HLA in healthy donors. The V and J ends lost 5 bases and 4 bases respectively, with 11 bases between them. The CDR3 totals 13 residues. Germline assignment: CDR1 SGHVS and CDR2 FNYEAQ. The PCR had 60 Vbeta and 13 Jbeta primers. Sequenced by immunoSEQ multiplex PCR; TCRdb stores in-frame clones only, minus some. This sample yields fewer than 200,000 clones, of which nearly 80% are seen a single time; 2.5% to 3% belongs to the top ten. Specimen: PBMCs. The genes are TRBV7-6 and TRBJ1-2, with D tentatively TRBD1 (6 bases). This sequence was found in a female donor in good health and CMV-seronegative. DNA of the CDR3: TGTGCCAGCAGCAAGGGGGACACCTATGGCTACACCTTC. Translated: CASSKGDTYGYTF.